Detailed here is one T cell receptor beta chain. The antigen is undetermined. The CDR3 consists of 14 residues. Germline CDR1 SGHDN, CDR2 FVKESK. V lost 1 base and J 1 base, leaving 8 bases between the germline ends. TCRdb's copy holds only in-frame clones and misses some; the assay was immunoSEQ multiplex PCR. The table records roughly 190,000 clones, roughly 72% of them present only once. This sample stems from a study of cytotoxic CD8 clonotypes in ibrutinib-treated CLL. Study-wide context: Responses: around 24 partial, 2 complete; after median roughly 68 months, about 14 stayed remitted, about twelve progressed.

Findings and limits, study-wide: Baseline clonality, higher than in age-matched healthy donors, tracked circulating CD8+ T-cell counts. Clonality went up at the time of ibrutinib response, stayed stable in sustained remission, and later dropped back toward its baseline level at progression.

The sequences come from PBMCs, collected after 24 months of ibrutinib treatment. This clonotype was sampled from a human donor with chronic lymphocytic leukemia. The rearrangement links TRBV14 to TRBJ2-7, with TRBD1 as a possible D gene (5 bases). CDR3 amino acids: CASSQVGASYEQYF. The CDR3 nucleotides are TGTGCCAGCAGCCAAGTTGGGGCGTCCTACGAGCAGTACTTC.